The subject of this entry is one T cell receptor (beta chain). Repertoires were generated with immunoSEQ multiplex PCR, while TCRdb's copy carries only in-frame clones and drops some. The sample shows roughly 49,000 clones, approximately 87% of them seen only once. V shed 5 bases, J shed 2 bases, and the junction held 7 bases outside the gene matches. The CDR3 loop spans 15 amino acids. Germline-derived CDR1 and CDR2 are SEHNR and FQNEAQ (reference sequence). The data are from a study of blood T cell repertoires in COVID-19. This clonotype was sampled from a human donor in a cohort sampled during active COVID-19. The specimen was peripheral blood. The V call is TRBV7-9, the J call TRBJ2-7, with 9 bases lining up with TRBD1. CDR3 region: CASSRTGTGPYEQYF. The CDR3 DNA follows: TGTGCCAGCAGCCGGACCGGGACAGGGCCCTACGAGCAGTACTTC.